This T cell receptor (beta chain) is from a study of T cells after yellow fever vaccination. About the research overall: The fractions with low cell numbers were processed using SMART-Seq v4 Ultra Low Input.

This clonotype was seen more than once but under ten times. Its antigen is not identified. 5'RACE template switching added a universal primer site and UMIs to TCR cDNA. TCRdb passed the 5' RACE reads through MiXCR, listing each CDR3 protein once. The table shows 500,000 to 650,000 distinct CDR3 sequences, with around 16% occurring only once. Findings and caveats of the study: The secondary response peaked faster, at day 5 versus 15, but was weaker. Booster samples showed a return of most primary-vaccination clones (around 96% CD4, approximately 90% CD8).

The TCR sequence derives from a man between 18 and 35 years old who received the YFV17D yellow fever vaccine. Sequenced material: PBMCs, taken 4 to 6 days after the first yellow fever vaccination.

CDR3 region: CASSTPLTRDQSTDTQYF. CDR3 nucleotides: TGTGCCAGCAGCACACCCTTGACGAGGGACCAAAGCACAGATACGCAGTATTTT. The chain recombines TRBV21-1 with TRBJ2-3; TRBD2 is the table's D call, not checked against the DNA. TRBV21-1 is a known pseudogene. This CDR3 has 18 residues.